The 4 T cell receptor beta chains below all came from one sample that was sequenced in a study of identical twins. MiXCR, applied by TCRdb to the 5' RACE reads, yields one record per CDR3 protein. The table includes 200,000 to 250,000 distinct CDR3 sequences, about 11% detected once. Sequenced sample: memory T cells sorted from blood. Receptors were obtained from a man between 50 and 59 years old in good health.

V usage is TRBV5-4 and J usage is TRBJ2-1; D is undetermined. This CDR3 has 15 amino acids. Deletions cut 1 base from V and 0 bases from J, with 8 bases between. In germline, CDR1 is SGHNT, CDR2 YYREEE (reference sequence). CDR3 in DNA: TGTGCCAGCAGCTTGTGGGTTAGCTCCTACAATGAGCAGTTCTTC. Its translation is CASSLWVSSYNEQFF.

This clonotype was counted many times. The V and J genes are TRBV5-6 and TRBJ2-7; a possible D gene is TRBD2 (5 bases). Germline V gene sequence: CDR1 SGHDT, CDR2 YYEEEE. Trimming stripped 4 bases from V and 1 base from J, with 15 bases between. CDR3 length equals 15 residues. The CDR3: CASSPWRKGSYEQYF. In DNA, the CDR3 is TGTGCCAGCAGCCCGTGGAGGAAGGGTTCCTACGAGCAGTACTTC.

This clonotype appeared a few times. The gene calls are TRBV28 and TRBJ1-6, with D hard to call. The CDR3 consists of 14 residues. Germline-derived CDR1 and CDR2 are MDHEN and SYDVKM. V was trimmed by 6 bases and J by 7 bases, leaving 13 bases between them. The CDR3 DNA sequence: TGTGCCAGCAGCGGAGACACGCGGAATTCACCCCTCCACTTT. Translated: CASSGDTRNSPLHF.

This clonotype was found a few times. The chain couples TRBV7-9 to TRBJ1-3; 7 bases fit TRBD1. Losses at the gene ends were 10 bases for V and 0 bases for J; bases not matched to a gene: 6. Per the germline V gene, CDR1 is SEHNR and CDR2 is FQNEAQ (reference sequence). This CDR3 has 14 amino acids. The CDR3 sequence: CATGRDSSGNTIYF. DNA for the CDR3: TGTGCCACGGGGCGGGACAGCTCTGGAAACACCATATATTTT.